This T cell receptor beta chain was recorded in a study of blood T cell repertoires in COVID-19. Sequenced by immunoSEQ multiplex PCR; TCRdb stores in-frame clones only, minus some. This table holds approximately 70,000 clones, about 70% found once. CDR1 and CDR2 from the germline V gene are SGHRS and YFSETQ. Trimming cost V 1 base and J 0 bases, with 11 bases left between them. The CDR3 length is 16 residues. This clonotype was sampled from a woman aged 70-85 years with acute or convalescent COVID-19. The chain carries TRBV5-1 and TRBJ1-3, with a weak D call TRBD1 (6 bases). Sequencing was done on a sample of peripheral blood. CDR3 protein: CASSLTGIDSGNTIYF. CDR3 DNA: TGCGCCAGCAGCTTGACAGGGATCGACTCTGGAAACACCATATATTTT.